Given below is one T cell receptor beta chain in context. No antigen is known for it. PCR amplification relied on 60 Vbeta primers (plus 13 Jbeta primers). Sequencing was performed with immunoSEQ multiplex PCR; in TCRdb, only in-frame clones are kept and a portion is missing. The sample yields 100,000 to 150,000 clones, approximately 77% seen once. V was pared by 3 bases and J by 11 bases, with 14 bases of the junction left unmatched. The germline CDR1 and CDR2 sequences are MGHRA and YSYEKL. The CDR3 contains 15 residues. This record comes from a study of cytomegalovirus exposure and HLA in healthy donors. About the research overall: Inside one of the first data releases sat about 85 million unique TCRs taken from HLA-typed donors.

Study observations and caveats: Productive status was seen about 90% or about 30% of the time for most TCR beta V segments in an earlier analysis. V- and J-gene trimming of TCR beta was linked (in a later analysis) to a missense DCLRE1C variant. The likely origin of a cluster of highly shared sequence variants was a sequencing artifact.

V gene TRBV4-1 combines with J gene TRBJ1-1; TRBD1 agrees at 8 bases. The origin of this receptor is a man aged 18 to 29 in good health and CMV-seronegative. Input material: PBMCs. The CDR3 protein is CASSHWTGTPGRAFF. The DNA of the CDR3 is TGCGCCAGCAGCCACTGGACAGGGACGCCCGGGAGGGCTTTCTTT.